A single T cell receptor beta chain is shown here with its context. Antigen unknown. The listed genes are named as in mouse. The sequenced fragment ends 1 residue before the CDR3 boundary, so the rest is inferred from the germline J gene. Measured with immunoSEQ multiplex PCR; TCRdb has only the in-frame clones, and not every one. Of thousands of clones detected, more than 40% appear once; the ten largest clones hold about 2%. These data belong to a study of tissue T cells after allogeneic stem cell transplantation. Whole-study results and caveats: Tissue-detected TCR repertoire was only partly captured by blood and spleen T cells.

CDR1 and CDR2 (germline): KGHTA, FQNQQP. The CDR3 length is 14 residues. Time point noted: mouse harvest day 7 after allogeneic transplant. Each mouse received 10^7 T-cell-depleted marrow cells plus 10^6 splenic CD5+ T cells by tail vein. Mice had MHC-mismatched B6 into BALB/c GVHD, sampled day 7 or 14. Source material: skin. This TCR was sampled from a female BALB/c mouse given C57BL/6 T cells with graft-versus-host disease after an allogeneic hematopoietic cell transplant. The chain joins TRBV23 to TRBJ2-7; TRBD2, the table's D call, lacks a check against the DNA. CDR3 DNA, as far as it was read: TGCTCCAGCAGTACTGGGGGGAGCTCCTATGAACAGTAC. Translating gives CSSSTGGSSYEQY. The full CDR3 protein is CSSSTGGSSYEQYF. The entire variable domain, with the rest obtained from reference TRBV23 and TRBJ2-7, is as follows: DAAVTQKPRYLIKMKGQEAEMKCIPEKGHTAVFWYQQKQSKELKFLIYFQNQQPLDQIDMVKERFSAVCPSSSLCSLGIRTCEAEDSALYLCSSSTGGSSYEQYFGPGTRLTVL.